These 15 T cell receptor beta chains were sequenced from one sample in a study of cytomegalovirus exposure and HLA in healthy donors. PCR involved 60 Vbeta and 13 Jbeta primers. Only in-frame clones appear in the TCRdb table, and some are missing; sequencing was by immunoSEQ multiplex PCR. The table includes over 85,000 clones, 70% to 90% detected once. Input material: PBMCs. These receptors were collected from a middle-aged man in good health and CMV-seronegative.

The chain carries TRBV18 and TRBJ2-1; 8 bases match TRBD2. The V segment lost 6 bases and the J segment 10 bases; nucleotides outside the gene matches: 8. Germline V CDR1 and CDR2: KGHSH, LQKENI. The CDR3 totals 13 residues. As DNA, the CDR3 is TGTGCCAGCTCGCCCGGGGGGGAAACGGAGCAGTTCTTC. Amino acids: CASSPGGETEQFF.

The chain joins TRBV5-1 to TRBJ1-2, with 12 bases matching TRBD1. Germline V gene lookup returns CDR1 SGHRS and CDR2 YFSETQ. The CDR3 loop spans 15 amino acids. The V gene end was trimmed by 6 bases and the J gene end by 4 bases; junction bases not matched to a gene: 7. The CDR3 region is CASTLGQGAAYGYTF. The CDR3, as DNA: TGCGCCAGCACCCTGGGACAGGGGGCCGCCTATGGCTACACCTTC.

The V call is TRBV30, the J call TRBJ1-2, with TRBD1 matching 7 bases. After removal of 7 bases from V and 4 bases from J, the junction contained 6 bases not matched to a gene. Germline values: CDR1 GTSNPN, CDR2 SVGIG (reference sequence). The CDR3 spans 12 residues. The CDR3 DNA follows: TGTGCCTACCGGACAGGACCCTATGGCTACACCTTC. This translates into CAYRTGPYGYTF.

The gene calls are TRBV5-6 and TRBJ1-1; maybe TRBD1 (5 bases). The length of the CDR3 is 14 residues. Trimming left V 2 bases short and J 0 bases short, with 8 bases between. Germline V gene lookup returns CDR1 SGHDT and CDR2 YYEEEE. The CDR3 is CASSFGQMNTEAFF. CDR3 nucleotide sequence: TGTGCCAGCAGCTTCGGACAAATGAACACTGAAGCTTTCTTT.

This sequence joins TRBV5-1 and TRBJ1-1, with D possibly matching TRBD1 (5 bases). Germline CDR1 and CDR2: SGHRS and YFSETQ. The CDR3 is made up of 14 amino acids. Trimming cost V 1 base and J 1 base, with 8 bases left between them. CDR3 sequence (DNA): TGCGCCAGCAGCTTGCTTCAGGGGAACACTGAAGCTTTCTTT. Its translation: CASSLLQGNTEAFF. Full variable domain (outside the CDR3, taken from reference TRBV5-1 and TRBJ1-1): KAGVTQTPRYLIKTRGQQVTLSCSPISGHRSVSWYQQTPGQGLQFLFEYFSETQRNKGNFPGRFSGRQFSNSRSEMNVSTLELGDSALYLCASSLLQGNTEAFFGQGTRLTVV.

This chain connects TRBV6-5 to TRBJ1-6, with D unclear. Germline V lookup: CDR1 MNHEY, CDR2 SVGAGI. Trimming took 5 bases from V and 10 from J, leaving 18 bases between them. The CDR3 runs to 15 residues. The CDR3 is CASSHRQKRISPLHF. Here the CDR3 DNA reads TGTGCCAGCAGTCACCGACAAAAACGAATATCACCCCTCCACTTT.

V is TRBV29-1 and J is TRBJ1-1; D possibly corresponds to TRBD1 (6 bases). Trimming removed 7 bases at V and 5 bases at J, with 17 bases between. Looked up from germline, CDR1 is SQVTM and CDR2 is ANQGSEA. The CDR3 sequence is 13 residues long. The CDR3 here is CSGRQAPWTEAFF. Here the CDR3 DNA reads TGCAGCGGGAGACAGGCCCCGTGGACTGAAGCTTTCTTT.

V and J are TRBV27 and TRBJ2-3, with D perhaps TRBD1 (6 bases). CDR1 is MNHEY, CDR2 SMNVEV, per germline (reference sequence). Between the trimmed V and J ends, which lost 5 bases and 7 bases, there was a span of 16 bases. The CDR3 runs to 14 residues. The CDR3 sequence is CASSLRTGKNTQYF. CDR3 DNA: TGTGCCAGCAGTCTACGAACAGGGAAGAATACGCAGTATTTT.

The chain couples TRBV7-7 to TRBJ2-3; D unclear. The V and J ends lost 1 base and 2 bases respectively, with 10 bases between them. The CDR3 totals 15 residues. CDR1 and CDR2 (germline): SSHAT, FNYEAQ (reference sequence). The CDR3 protein is CASSLGTGITDTQYF. In DNA form, the CDR3 reads TGTGCCAGCAGCTTAGGTACGGGTATCACAGATACGCAGTATTTT.

The CDR3 here is CSVSGVSTEAFF. The CDR3 DNA reads as TGCAGCGTTTCAGGGGTTAGCACTGAAGCTTTCTTT. The rearrangement links TRBV29-1 to TRBJ1-1; a weak D match, TRBD1 (6 bases). The CDR3 covers 12 residues. CDR1 and CDR2 from the germline V gene are SQVTM and ANQGSEA. V lost 5 bases and J lost 4, with 11 bases in between.

This clone was counted only a few times. The chain employs TRBV5-1 and TRBJ1-1; D is uncertain. The CDR3 loop spans 14 amino acids. CDR1 is SGHRS, CDR2 YFSETQ, per germline. Trimming pared 5 bases from V and 5 bases from J, leaving 16 bases between. This CDR3 is CASREEASGTEAFF. In nucleotides, the CDR3 is TGCGCCAGCAGAGAGGAGGCTAGCGGGACTGAAGCTTTCTTT.

In this sample, this clone turned up once. The DNA of the CDR3 is TGTGCCTGGAGTGTAGGGGGGGGCAGTAAGAATGAGCAGTTCTTC. Its protein is CAWSVGGGSKNEQFF. The rearrangement uses TRBV30 and TRBJ2-1; maybe TRBD2 (7 bases). The CDR3 consists of 15 residues. The germline CDR1 and CDR2 sequences are GTSNPN and SVGIG (reference sequence). V lost 0 bases, J lost 7 bases, and 16 bases lay in between. The entire variable domain, with the rest obtained from reference TRBV30 and TRBJ2-1, is as follows: SQTIHQWPATLVQPVGSPLSLECTVEGTSNPNLYWYRQAAGRGLQLLFYSVGIGQISSEVPQNLSASRPQDRQFILSSKKLLLSDSGFYLCAWSVGGGSKNEQFFGPGTRLTVL.

V usage is TRBV14 and J usage is TRBJ1-4; D possibly corresponds to TRBD1 (5 bases). Germline CDR1 and CDR2: SGHDN and FVKESK. Deletions cut 4 bases from V and 8 bases from J, with 11 bases between. The CDR3 spans 13 residues. The CDR3 region is CASSRGVREKLFF. The CDR3 DNA reads as TGTGCCAGCAGCCGGGGGGTTCGAGAAAAACTGTTTTTT.

The chain recombines TRBV5-1 with TRBJ2-5; tentatively, D is TRBD1 (5 bases). The germline V gene has CDR1 SGHRS and CDR2 YFSETQ. V lost 4 bases, J lost 1 base, and 8 bases lay in between. The CDR3 loop spans 13 amino acids. CDR3 DNA sequence: TGCGCCAGCAGCCCGACAGTCCAAGAGACCCAGTACTTC. This translates into CASSPTVQETQYF.

The J gene is TRBJ1-5, the V gene TRBV6-1; 7 positions agree with TRBD1. This CDR3 has 16 residues. The J segment lost 3 bases and the V segment lost 4 bases, leaving 9 bases of the junction unmatched. In germline, CDR1 is MNHNS, CDR2 SASEGT. CDR3 bases: TGTGCCAGCAGTGCCTGGGACAGCAAAGTCAATCAGCCCCAGCATTTT. It is translated as CASSAWDSKVNQPQHF.